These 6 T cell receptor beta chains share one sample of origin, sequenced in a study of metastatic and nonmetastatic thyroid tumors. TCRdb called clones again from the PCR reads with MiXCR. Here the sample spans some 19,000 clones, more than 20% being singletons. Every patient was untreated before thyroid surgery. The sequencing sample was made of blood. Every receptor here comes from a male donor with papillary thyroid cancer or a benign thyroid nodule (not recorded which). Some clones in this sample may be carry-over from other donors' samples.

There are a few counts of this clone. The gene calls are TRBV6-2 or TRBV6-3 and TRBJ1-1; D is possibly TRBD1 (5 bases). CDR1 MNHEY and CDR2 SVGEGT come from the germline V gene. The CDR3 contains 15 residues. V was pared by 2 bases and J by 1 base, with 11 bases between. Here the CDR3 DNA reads TGTGCCAGCAGTTACCCCGGACAAGGGAACACTGAAGCTTTCTTT. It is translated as CASSYPGQGNTEAFF.

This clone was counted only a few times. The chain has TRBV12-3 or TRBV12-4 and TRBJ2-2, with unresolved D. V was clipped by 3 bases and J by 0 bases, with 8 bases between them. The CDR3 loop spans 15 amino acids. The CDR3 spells CASSFGQANTGELFF. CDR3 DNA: TGTGCCAGCAGTTTTGGGCAGGCGAACACCGGGGAGCTGTTTTTT.

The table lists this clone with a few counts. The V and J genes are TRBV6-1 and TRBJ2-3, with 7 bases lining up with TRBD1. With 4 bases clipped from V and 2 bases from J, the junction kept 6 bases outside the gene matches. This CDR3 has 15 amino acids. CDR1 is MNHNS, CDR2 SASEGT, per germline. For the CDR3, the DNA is TGTGCCAGCAGTGCATCGACAGGGACCACAGATACGCAGTATTTT. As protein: CASSASTGTTDTQYF.

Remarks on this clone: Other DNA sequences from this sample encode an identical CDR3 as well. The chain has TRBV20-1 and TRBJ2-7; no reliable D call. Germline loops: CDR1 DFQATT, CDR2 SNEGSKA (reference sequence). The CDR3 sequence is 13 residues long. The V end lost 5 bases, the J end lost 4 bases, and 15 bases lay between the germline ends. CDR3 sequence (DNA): TGCAGTGCTGGTGACGGTGCGCCGTACGAGCAGTACTTC. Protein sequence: CSAGDGAPYEQYF.

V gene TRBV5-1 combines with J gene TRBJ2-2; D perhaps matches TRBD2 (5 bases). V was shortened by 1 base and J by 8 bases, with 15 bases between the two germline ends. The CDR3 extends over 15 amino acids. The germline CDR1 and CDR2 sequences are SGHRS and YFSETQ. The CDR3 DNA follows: TGCGCCAGCAGCTTGCGGGCCAGCGGTAAAGGGGAGCTGTTTTTT. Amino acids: CASSLRASGKGELFF. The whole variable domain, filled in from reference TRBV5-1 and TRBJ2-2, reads KAGVTQTPRYLIKTRGQQVTLSCSPISGHRSVSWYQQTPGQGLQFLFEYFSETQRNKGNFPGRFSGRQFSNSRSEMNVSTLELGDSALYLCASSLRASGKGELFFGEGSRLTVL.

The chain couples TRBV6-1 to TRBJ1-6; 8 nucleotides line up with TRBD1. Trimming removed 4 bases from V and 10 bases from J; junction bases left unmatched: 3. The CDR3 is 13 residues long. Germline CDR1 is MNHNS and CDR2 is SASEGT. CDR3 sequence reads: CASSGTGYSPLHF. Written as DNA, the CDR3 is TGTGCCAGCAGTGGGACAGGGTACTCACCCCTCCACTTT.